Below, one T cell receptor (beta chain) is given with its context. Generated by immunoSEQ multiplex PCR, the TCRdb table keeps only in-frame clones and is missing some. This table holds over 250,000 clones, 75% to 90% found once. The data originate from a study of blood T cell repertoires in COVID-19. Germline CDR1 is LNHDA and CDR2 is SQIVND (reference sequence). V lost 7 bases to trimming and J lost 7 bases; unmatched junction nucleotides: 16. The CDR3 is 15 residues long. Sequenced: peripheral blood. This TCR derives from a woman in her seventies with COVID-19, enrolled during active disease. This chain links TRBV19 with TRBJ2-7; TRBD2 matches 7 bases. The CDR3 loop is CASMQRGGGEMEQYF. In nucleotides, the CDR3 is TGTGCCAGTATGCAGCGGGGAGGCGGAGAAATGGAGCAGTACTTC.